This record looks at one T cell receptor (beta chain) sequence and its context. Its antigen remains unidentified. Base qualities were left out, and no much larger clone turns up one base away. TCRbeta CDR3 regions were amplified from genomic DNA by means of the immunoSEQ Assay, a bias-controlled multiplex PCR. As for the authors' bioinformatics: Nucleated cell counts per sample were estimated from amplification of reference gene primers within the assay. Sequence reads were collapsed and filtered to measure the absolute abundance of every unique TCRbeta CDR3 rearrangement. For each sample, productive Simpson clonality was calculated by taking the square root of Simpson's diversity index across productive rearrangements. Here the immuneACCESS table is served through TCRdb, limited to in-frame sequences with V and J called. Missing clones are a known gap in these copies; in checked studies unresolved V genes cover under half, and the rest lacks a known reason. The DNA gave D and trimming, while V, J and clone size come from that table. Across this sample there are over 150,000 clones, with approximately 90% seen only once. The ten largest clones represent about 0.54% of the sample.

Taken from cysteine to phenylalanine, the CDR3 has 14 residues. CDR3 DNA is the only sequence kept; it has 42 bases, read in frame from the first base. The germline V gene provides CDR1 SNHLY and CDR2 FYNNEI. Trimming at the junction amounts to 2 bases on V and 1 base on J, and the germline ends lie 8 bases apart. This sample was included in a study of blood T cell repertoires in COVID-19 (dated by TCRdb to 2018 to 2020). Notes on the research overall: Collaborator samples came from the United States, Italy and Spain and covered acute and convalescent phases of COVID-19. Deeply sampled blood TCRbeta repertoires from subjects exposed to, actively infected with, or recovered from COVID-19 were included in the dataset. The sample metadata nearly always contained a de-identified subject ID, COVID-19 status, age in years and sex. Where HLA class I and class II types were available, the types were taken from metadata supplied by the sample provider, not from assay-based typing. The samples were drawn from two sources: the first 160 participants of the ongoing ImmuneRACE study, and some 1,300 subjects contributed by 6 global collaborators. A freely available public database, intended as a resource for researchers studying the immune response to SARS-CoV-2, is where the repertoires were released. The material from the prospective study consisted of cDNA or gDNA derived from T cells, B-cell-depleted T cells, or PBMCs. Beyond this particular receptor, the publication reports: The amount of clinical and demographic metadata varied by source and participant and was provided uncurated.

Collaborating institutions collected whole blood in K2EDTA tubes following their own protocols. Collaborator samples were shipped for TCRbeta analysis as frozen whole blood, isolated PBMCs, or DNA extracted from either sample type. Recombination joined TRBV2 with TRBJ2-5; perhaps TRBD1 is the D gene, with 6 bases matching. Sequenced material: peripheral blood. The source of this sequence is a man aged 50 to 60 with acute or convalescent COVID-19. The bases read TGTGCCAGCAGTGAACGGGACACCCAAGAGACCCAGTACTTC. This sequence encodes CASSERDTQETQYF.